The T cell receptor (beta chain) described here comes from a study of breast tumors, draining lymph nodes, adjacent tissues. The CDR3 totals 15 residues. Per germline, CDR1 SNHLY and CDR2 FYNNEI. The V and J ends lost 4 bases and 8 bases respectively, with 15 bases between them. Details on this clonotype: Its antigen remains unknown.

TCRdb reprocessed the multiplex PCR reads via MiXCR and lists one record per CDR3 protein. The sample consists of under 80,000 distinct CDR3 sequences, 43% of them appearing once. Study results and limitations: Luminal-like breast cancer showed significantly higher tumor–nontumor repertoire similarity than basal-like.

This clonotype was obtained from a female donor with breast cancer. Some clones in this sample may be carry-over from other donors' samples. The J gene is TRBJ1-6, the V gene TRBV2; tentatively, D is TRBD1 (5 bases). The sequenced material came from breast tumor tissue. CDR3 nucleotides: TGTGCCAGCAGTGGGCTAGGGGTGGGAGATTCACCCCTCCACTTT. Translated: CASSGLGVGDSPLHF. Together with reference TRBV2 and TRBJ1-6, the CDR3 gives the full variable domain: EPEVTQTPSHQVTQMGQEVILRCVPISNHLYFYWYRQILGQKVEFLVSFYNNEISEKSEIFDDQFSVERPDGSNFTLKIRSTKLEDSAMYFCASSGLGVGDSPLHFGNGTRLTVT.